This T cell receptor (beta chain) was observed in a study of T cell responses to AZD1222 COVID-19 vaccine. Regarding the study as a whole: Most donors were white British, females outnumbered males, and clonal diversity was possibly underestimated.

Assay: immunoSEQ multiplex PCR; the TCRdb copy retains only in-frame clones and omits some. The data contain 110,000 to 150,000 clones, roughly 90% of them seen just once; the ten biggest clones take up less than 4.5%. Germline V lookup: CDR1 MGHDK, CDR2 SYGVNS. V gave up 6 bases and J gave up 3 bases, with 9 bases separating them. The CDR3 totals 12 residues. For this clone: Antigen unknown.

The source material was peripheral blood, sampled on day 0 of AZD1222 vaccination. This sequence originates from an adult in good health. The chain employs TRBV25-1 and TRBJ2-7; D is perhaps TRBD1 (5 bases). CDR3 loop: CASSPDSYEQYF. CDR3 DNA sequence: TGTGCCAGCAGCCCCGACAGCTACGAGCAGTACTTC.